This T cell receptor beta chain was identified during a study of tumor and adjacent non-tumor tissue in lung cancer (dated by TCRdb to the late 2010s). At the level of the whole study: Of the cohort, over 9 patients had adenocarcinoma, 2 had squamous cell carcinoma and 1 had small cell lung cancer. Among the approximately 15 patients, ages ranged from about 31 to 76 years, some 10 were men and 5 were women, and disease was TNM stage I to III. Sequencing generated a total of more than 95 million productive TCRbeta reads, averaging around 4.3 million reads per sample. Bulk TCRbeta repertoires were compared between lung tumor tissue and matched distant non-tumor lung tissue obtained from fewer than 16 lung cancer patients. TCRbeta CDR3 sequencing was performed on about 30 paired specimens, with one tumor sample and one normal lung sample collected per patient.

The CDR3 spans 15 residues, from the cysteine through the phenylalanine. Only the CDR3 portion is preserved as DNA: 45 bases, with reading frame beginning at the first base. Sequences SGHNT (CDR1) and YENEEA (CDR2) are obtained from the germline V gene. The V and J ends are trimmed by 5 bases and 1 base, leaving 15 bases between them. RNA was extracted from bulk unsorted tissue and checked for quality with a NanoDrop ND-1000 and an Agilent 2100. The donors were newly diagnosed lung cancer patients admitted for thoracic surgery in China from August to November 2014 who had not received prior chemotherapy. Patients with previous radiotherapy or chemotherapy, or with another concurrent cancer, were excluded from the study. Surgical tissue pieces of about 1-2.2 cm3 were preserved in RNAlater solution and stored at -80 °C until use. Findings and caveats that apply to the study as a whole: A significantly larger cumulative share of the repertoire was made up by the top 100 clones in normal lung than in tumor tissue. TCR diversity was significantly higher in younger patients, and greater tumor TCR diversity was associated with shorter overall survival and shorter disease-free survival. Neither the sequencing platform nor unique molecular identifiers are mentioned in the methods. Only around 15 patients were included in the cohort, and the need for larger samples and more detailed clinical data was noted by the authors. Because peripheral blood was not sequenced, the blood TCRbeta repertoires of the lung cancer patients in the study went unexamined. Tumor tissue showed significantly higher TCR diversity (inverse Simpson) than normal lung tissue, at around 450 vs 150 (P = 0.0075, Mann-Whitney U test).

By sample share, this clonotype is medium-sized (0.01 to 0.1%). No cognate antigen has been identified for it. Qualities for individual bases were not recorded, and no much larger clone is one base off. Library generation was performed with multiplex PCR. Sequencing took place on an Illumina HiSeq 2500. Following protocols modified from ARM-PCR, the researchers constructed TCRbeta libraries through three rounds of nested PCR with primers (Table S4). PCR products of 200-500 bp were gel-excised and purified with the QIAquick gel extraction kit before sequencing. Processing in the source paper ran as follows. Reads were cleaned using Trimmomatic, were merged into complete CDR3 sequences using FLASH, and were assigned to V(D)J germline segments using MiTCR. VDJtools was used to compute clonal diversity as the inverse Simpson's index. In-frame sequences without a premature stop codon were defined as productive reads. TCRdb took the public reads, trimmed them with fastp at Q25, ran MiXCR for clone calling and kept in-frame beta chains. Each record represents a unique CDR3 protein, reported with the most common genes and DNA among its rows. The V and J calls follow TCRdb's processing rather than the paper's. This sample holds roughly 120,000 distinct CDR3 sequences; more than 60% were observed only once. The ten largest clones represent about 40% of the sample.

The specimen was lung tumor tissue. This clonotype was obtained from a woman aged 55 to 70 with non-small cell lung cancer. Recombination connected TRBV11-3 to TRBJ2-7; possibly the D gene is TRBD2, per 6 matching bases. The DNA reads TGTGCCAGCAGCCCCGTGGGGGGTGGGTCCTACGAGCAGTACTTC. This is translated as CASSPVGGGSYEQYF. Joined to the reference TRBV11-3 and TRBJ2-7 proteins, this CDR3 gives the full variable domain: EAGVVQSPRYKIIEKKQPVAFWCNPISGHNTLYWYLQNLGQGPELLIRYENEEAVDDSQLPKDRFSAERLKGVDSTLKIQPAELGDSAVYLCASSPVGGGSYEQYFGPGTRLTVT.